The 7 T cell receptor beta chains below all came from one sample that was sequenced in a study of blood T cell repertoires in COVID-19. Assay used: immunoSEQ multiplex PCR; TCRdb lists only in-frame clones, some missing. This table holds 150,000 to 200,000 clones, 70% to 90% found once. The sample was peripheral blood. The receptors here all came from a man aged 18 to 30 who had recovered from COVID-19.

V is TRBV4-3 and J is TRBJ2-7; possible D gene TRBD1, 6 bases. The CDR3 length is 14 residues. Trimming took off 4 bases at V and 4 bases at J, with 14 bases between the two ends. CDR1 LGHNA and CDR2 YSLEER come from the germline V gene. The CDR3 region is CASSLTEQGYEQYF. The CDR3 DNA reads as TGCGCCAGCAGCCTCACGGAACAGGGTTACGAGCAGTACTTC.

The chain joins TRBV7-6 to TRBJ1-1; perhaps TRBD1 as D (6 bases). The CDR3 runs to 15 residues. V was pared by 1 base and J by 10 bases, with 19 bases between. Germline V gene sequence: CDR1 SGHVS, CDR2 FNYEAQ. CDR3 DNA sequence: TGTGCCAGCAGCTTAGACAGGGATGGTATCTTTGGAGCTTTCTTT. Translation: CASSLDRDGIFGAFF.

The chain uses TRBV27 and TRBJ1-4; D is possibly TRBD1 (6 bases). There are 14 residues in the CDR3. The germline V gene encodes CDR1 MNHEY and CDR2 SMNVEV (reference sequence). V lost 5 bases, J lost 5 bases, and 12 bases lay in between. CDR3 sequence: CASSPWDTNEKLFF. The CDR3 region has the DNA TGTGCCAGCAGTCCCTGGGACACAAATGAAAAACTGTTTTTT.

There are a few counts of this clone. The CDR3 bases are TGTGCCAGCAGTCTTAATCCGGGACAGGGGGGTGGCTACACCTTC. Protein product: CASSLNPGQGGGYTF. The chain couples TRBV5-5 to TRBJ1-2; 11 positions agree with TRBD1. This CDR3 region has 15 residues. Germline CDR1 is SGHKS and CDR2 is YYEKEE (reference sequence). With V trimmed by 5 bases and J by 7 bases, 10 bases remained unmatched.

V is TRBV4-2 and J is TRBJ2-5; D ambiguous. The germline V gene encodes CDR1 LGHNA and CDR2 YNFKEQ. CDR3 size: 15 residues. Trimming pared 4 bases from V and 0 bases from J, leaving 12 bases between. CDR3 region: CASSPRVTHQETQYF. DNA for the CDR3: TGTGCCAGCAGCCCTCGAGTTACCCACCAAGAGACCCAGTACTTC.

This rearrangement joins TRBV29-1 to TRBJ1-3; D is undetermined. Trimming removed 3 bases at V and 4 bases at J, with 16 bases between. The CDR3 runs 15 residues. Germline V gives CDR1 SQVTM, CDR2 ANQGSEA. The CDR3 spells CSVENPRGRGNTIYF. For the CDR3, the DNA is TGCAGCGTTGAGAACCCCCGGGGTAGGGGAAACACCATATATTTT.

The rearrangement uses TRBV4-3 and TRBJ1-2; D is uncertain. The CDR3 is 16 residues long. Germline V gene sequence: CDR1 LGHNA, CDR2 YSLEER. Trimming removed 0 bases at V and 0 bases at J, with 11 bases between. The CDR3 region is CASSQDLQIANYGYTF. The CDR3 DNA follows: TGCGCCAGCAGCCAAGATCTCCAGATCGCTAACTATGGCTACACCTTC.